These 8 T cell receptor beta chains came from one sample sequenced in a study of regulatory T cells in long-lasting Graves disease. As for time point: newly diagnosed GD, antithyroid drugs for less than 3 months. Isolated PBMC RNA provided the starting material for the TCR library. Investigators prepared the TCR beta libraries by applying iRepertoire HTBI primers and Arm-PCR of CDR3 regions. TCRdb called the multiplex PCR reads again in MiXCR, with one record for every CDR3 protein. The table lists around 400,000 distinct CDR3 sequences, around 15% of them singletons. Source: peripheral blood mononuclear cells (PBMCs), taken at new diagnosis, from a patient treated with antithyroid drugs. The origin of the receptors is a female donor with Graves disease.

The genes are TRBV7-2 and TRBJ1-5; the match to TRBD1 covers 8 bases. The trim removed 6 bases at V and 1 base at J, leaving 17 bases unmatched. This CDR3 region has 19 residues. Germline-derived CDR1 and CDR2 are SGHTA and FQGNSA. Here the CDR3 reads CASSLPSPGQGLSNQPQHF. The CDR3 region has the DNA TGTGCCAGCAGTTTACCAAGCCCCGGACAGGGTCTCAGCAATCAGCCCCAGCATTTT.

The chain carries TRBV5-4 and TRBJ1-6; D is unclear. Trimming left V 7 bases short and J 11 bases short, with 22 bases between. Germline CDR1 is SGHNT and CDR2 is YYREEE (reference sequence). The CDR3 length is 15 residues. In DNA, the CDR3 is TGTGCCAGCCGATCGGCGGCGGAGGTGGGAACACCCCTCCACTTT. Protein product: CASRSAAEVGTPLHF.

V and J are TRBV29-1 and TRBJ2-3; D gene uncertain. The CDR3 has 11 residues. Trimming cost V 6 bases and J 2 bases, with 6 bases left between them. Germline CDR1 and CDR2: SQVTM and ANQGSEA. The CDR3 loop is CSVGPTDTQYF. CDR3 nucleotide sequence: TGCAGCGTGGGCCCCACAGATACGCAGTATTTT.

This clonotype was seen ten or more times. V gene TRBV7-3 combines with J gene TRBJ2-2; D remains unclear. Trimming took 5 bases from V and 4 from J, leaving 8 bases between them. This CDR3 contains 13 residues. Germline CDR1 reads SGHTA; CDR2 reads FQGTGA. The CDR3 reads CASSVQLTGELFF. The CDR3 coding sequence is TGTGCCAGCAGCGTACAGCTCACCGGGGAGCTGTTTTTT.

This clonotype was recorded at least ten times. The chain uses TRBV7-9 and TRBJ1-2, with D possibly being TRBD1 (5 bases). This CDR3 has 15 residues. CDR1 and CDR2 from the germline V gene are SEHNR and FQNEAQ (reference sequence). The V and J ends lost 2 bases and 4 bases respectively, with 14 bases between them. In DNA form, the CDR3 reads TGTGCCAGCAGCTTAATGGCCCCAAGGGGCTATGGCTACACCTTC. Amino acids: CASSLMAPRGYGYTF.

This clonotype was detected ten times or more. This chain connects TRBV2 to TRBJ2-5; D unclear. Germline-derived CDR1 and CDR2 are SNHLY and FYNNEI. Trimming shortened V by 8 bases and J by 2 bases, and 3 bases separated the two germline ends. The CDR3 loop spans 10 amino acids. CDR3 in amino acids: CASAQETQYF. The CDR3 DNA is TGTGCCAGCGCACAAGAGACCCAGTACTTC.

This clonotype was detected many times. The chain joins TRBV6-2 or TRBV6-3 to TRBJ2-7; 7 bases agree with TRBD1. The CDR3 runs 14 residues. V shed 6 bases, J shed 1 base, and the junction held 6 bases outside the gene matches. Germline V gene sequence: CDR1 MNHEY, CDR2 SVGEGT. The CDR3 is CASRGTAASYEQYF. The CDR3 bases are TGTGCCAGCAGGGGGACAGCGGCTTCCTACGAGCAGTACTTC.

This clonotype was recorded many times. The rearrangement links TRBV10-3 to TRBJ2-7, with 8 positions matching TRBD1. CDR1 is ENHRY, CDR2 SYGVKD, per germline. This CDR3 comprises 13 residues. Trimming took 6 bases from V and 5 from J; bases not matched to a gene: 6. This chain's CDR3 is CAISRQGIHEQYF. Written as DNA, the CDR3 is TGTGCCATCAGCCGACAGGGGATCCACGAGCAGTACTTC.